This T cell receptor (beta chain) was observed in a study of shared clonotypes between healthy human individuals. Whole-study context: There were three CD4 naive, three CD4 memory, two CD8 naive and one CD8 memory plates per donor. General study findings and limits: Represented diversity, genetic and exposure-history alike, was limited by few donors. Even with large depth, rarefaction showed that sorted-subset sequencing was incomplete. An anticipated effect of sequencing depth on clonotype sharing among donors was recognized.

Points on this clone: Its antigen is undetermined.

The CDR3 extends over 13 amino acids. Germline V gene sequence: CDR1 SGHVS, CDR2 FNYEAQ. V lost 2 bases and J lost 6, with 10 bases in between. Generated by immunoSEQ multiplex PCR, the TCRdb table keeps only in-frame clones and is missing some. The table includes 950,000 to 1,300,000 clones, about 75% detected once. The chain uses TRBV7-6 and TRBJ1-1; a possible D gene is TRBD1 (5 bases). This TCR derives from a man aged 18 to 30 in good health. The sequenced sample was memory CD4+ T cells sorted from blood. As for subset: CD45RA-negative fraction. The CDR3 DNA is TGTGCCAGCAGCTTATCAGGGTTAGCTGAAGCTTTCTTT. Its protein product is CASSLSGLAEAFF.